This T cell receptor (beta chain) was observed in a study of blood T cell repertoires in COVID-19. On the study more broadly: Whether acute or convalescent, the COVID-19 samples came from the United States, Italy and Spain.

Trimming took 3 bases from V and 6 from J, leaving 12 bases between them. Germline V gives CDR1 GTSNPN, CDR2 SVGIG (reference sequence). The CDR3 has 13 amino acids. The assay was immunoSEQ multiplex PCR, and TCRdb's table has in-frame clones only and misses some. The sample lists about 140,000 clones, 88% occurring once. The chain carries TRBV30 and TRBJ1-5; D gene uncertain. Sequencing used peripheral blood. The source of this sequence is a human donor in a cohort sampled during active COVID-19. The CDR3 DNA follows: TGTGCCTGGAGCCAACTCCCAGGTCAGCCCCAGCATTTT. Translation: CAWSQLPGQPQHF.